A single sample is the source of the 2 T cell receptor beta chains below, sequenced in a study of cytomegalovirus exposure and HLA in healthy donors. Primers included in the PCR were 60 Vbeta and 13 Jbeta primers. The protocol was immunoSEQ multiplex PCR, while the TCRdb copy is restricted to in-frame clones and leaves out a portion. This sample has 150,000 to 200,000 clones, with roughly 81% found just once. Sequencing was performed on PBMCs. Receptors originate from a man aged 18 to 30 in good health and CMV-seropositive.

This clone was observed a handful of times. The CDR3 nucleotides read TGTGCCAGCAGTTCCGGGGAGGTCACCGGGGAGCTGTTTTTT. Translated: CASSSGEVTGELFF. This chain links TRBV6-6 with TRBJ2-2; D perhaps matches TRBD2 (6 bases). Trimming removed 4 bases from V and 4 bases from J, with 10 bases in between. This CDR3 is 14 amino acids long. In germline, CDR1 is MNHNY, CDR2 SVGAGI (reference sequence).

The chain uses TRBV4-2 and TRBJ1-2, with D unresolved. This CDR3 contains 11 residues. The V gene's germline CDR1 is LGHNA and CDR2 YNFKEQ. The V gene lost 1 base and the J gene lost 8 bases, with 5 bases spanning the gap. The CDR3 DNA sequence: TGTGCCAGCAGCCAAGGAGGCGGCTACACCTTC. As protein: CASSQGGGYTF.